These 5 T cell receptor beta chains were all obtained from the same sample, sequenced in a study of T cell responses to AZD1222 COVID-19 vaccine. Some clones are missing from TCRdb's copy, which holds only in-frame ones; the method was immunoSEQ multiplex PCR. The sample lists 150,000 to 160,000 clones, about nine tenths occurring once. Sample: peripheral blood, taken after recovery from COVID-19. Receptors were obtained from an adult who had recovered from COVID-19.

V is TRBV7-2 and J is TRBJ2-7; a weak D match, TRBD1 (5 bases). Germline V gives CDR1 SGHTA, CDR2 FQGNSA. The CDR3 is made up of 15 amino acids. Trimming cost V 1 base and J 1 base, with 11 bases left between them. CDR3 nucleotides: TGTGCCAGCAGCTTAGGAGACAGAGTTTCCTACGAGCAGTACTTC. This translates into CASSLGDRVSYEQYF.

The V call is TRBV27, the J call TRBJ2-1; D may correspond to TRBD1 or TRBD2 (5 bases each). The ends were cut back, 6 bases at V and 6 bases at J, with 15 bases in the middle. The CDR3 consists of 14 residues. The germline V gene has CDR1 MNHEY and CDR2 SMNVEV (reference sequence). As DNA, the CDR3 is TGTGCCAGCAGGAGGGGTTTCCCTGGCAATGAGCAGTTCTTC. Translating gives CASRRGFPGNEQFF.

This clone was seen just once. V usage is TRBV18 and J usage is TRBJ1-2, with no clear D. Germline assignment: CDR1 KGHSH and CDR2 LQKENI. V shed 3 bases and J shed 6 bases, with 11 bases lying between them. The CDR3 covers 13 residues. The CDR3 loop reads CASSPPVFHGYTF. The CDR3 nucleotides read TGTGCCAGCTCACCCCCTGTGTTTCATGGCTACACCTTC.

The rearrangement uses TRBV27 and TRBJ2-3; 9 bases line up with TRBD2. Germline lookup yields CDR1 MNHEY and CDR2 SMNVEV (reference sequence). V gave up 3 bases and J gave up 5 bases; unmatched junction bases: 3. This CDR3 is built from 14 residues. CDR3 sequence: CASSFQREVDTQYF. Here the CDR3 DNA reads TGTGCCAGCAGTTTCCAGCGGGAGGTAGATACGCAGTATTTT.

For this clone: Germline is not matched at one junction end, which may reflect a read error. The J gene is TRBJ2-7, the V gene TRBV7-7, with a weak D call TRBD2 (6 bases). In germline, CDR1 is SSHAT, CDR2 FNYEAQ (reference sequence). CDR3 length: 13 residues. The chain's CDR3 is CASSPNRGTEQYF. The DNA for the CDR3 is TGTGCTAGCAGCCCGAATCGGGGGACCGAGCAGTACTTC.